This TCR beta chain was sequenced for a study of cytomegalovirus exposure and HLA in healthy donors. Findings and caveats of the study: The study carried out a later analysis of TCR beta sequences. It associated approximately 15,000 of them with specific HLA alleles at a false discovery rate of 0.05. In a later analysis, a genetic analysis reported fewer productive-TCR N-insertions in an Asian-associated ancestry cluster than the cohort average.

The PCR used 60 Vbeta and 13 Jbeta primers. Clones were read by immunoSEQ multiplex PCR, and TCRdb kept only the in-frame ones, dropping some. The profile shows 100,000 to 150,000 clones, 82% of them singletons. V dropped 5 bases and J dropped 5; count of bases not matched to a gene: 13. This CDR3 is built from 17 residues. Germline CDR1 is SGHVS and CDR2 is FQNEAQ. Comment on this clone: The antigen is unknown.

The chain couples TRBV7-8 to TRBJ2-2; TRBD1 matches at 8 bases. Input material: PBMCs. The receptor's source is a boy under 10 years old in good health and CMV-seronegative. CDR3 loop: CASSLDREVVGTGELFF. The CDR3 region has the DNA TGTGCCAGCAGCCTGGACAGGGAGGTTGTGGGGACCGGGGAGCTGTTTTTT.